This T cell receptor beta chain originates from a study of CD8+ T cells in alopecia areata. The overall study: Treated patients were dosed with oral tofacitinib, taking 5 to 10 mg twice daily. A 6-month period off drug followed tofacitinib, which lasted 6 to 18 months.

Alopecia areata patients provided lesional scalp punch biopsies and peripheral blood, both collected for the study. Germline V CDR1 and CDR2: LNHNV, YYDKDF (reference sequence). Trimming cost V 5 bases and J 4 bases; bases outside gene matches: 4. The length of the CDR3 is 13 residues. After isolation, RNA underwent reverse transcription to generate cDNA as the sequencing template. Sequencing used immunoSEQ multiplex PCR; TCRdb keeps in-frame clones, though not all of them. Of approximately 13,000 clones in the sample, 45% to 60% were seen once. This clonotype originated in a human donor with alopecia areata. Sample: skin, taken at week 0. The V gene is TRBV15, the J gene TRBJ1-2; TRBD1 matches at 7 bases. DNA of the CDR3: TGTGCCACCAGCCTCCGACAGGGCTATGGCTACACCTTC. Translation gives CATSLRQGYGYTF.